This T cell receptor beta chain was found in a study of regulatory T cells in long-lasting Graves disease. Across the study: Treatment with antithyroid drugs for over 5 years, together with positive TSH receptor antibodies, meant persistent Graves' disease.

In building TCR beta libraries, iRepertoire HTBI primers were used together with Arm-PCR of CDR3 regions. TCRdb reprocessed the multiplex PCR reads via MiXCR and lists one record per CDR3 protein. Found here are about 660,000 distinct CDR3 sequences, 25% to 30% of them singletons; the top ten hold about 42%. Sample time point: persistent/refractory GD, antithyroid drugs over 5 years with positive TRAb. The authors made the TCR library using RNA they extracted from PBMCs. CDR1 DFQATT and CDR2 SNEGSKA come from the germline V gene (reference sequence). CDR3 length: 15 amino acids. The ends lost 5 bases at V and 5 bases at J; junction bases unmatched: 10.

The starting material was peripheral blood mononuclear cells (PBMCs), obtained when the disease was refractory, from a patient treated with antithyroid drugs. This receptor was identified in a female donor with Graves disease. V gene TRBV20-1 combines with J gene TRBJ2-5; 11 bases fit TRBD1. CDR3 in DNA: TGCAGTGCTTTAGGACAGGGGGCGGGATCGGAGACCCAGTACTTC. Residues: CSALGQGAGSETQYF.